This T cell receptor (beta chain) is drawn from a study of T cells in Graves' hyperthyroidism and ophthalmopathy. Overall study: The initial diagnosis was the point when peripheral blood was collected, ahead of any treatment.

TCR beta CDR3 regions were amplified from RNA. With the HTBI primer set, the TCR CDR3 went through a first round of RT-PCR. MiXCR, run by TCRdb on the multiplex PCR reads, gives a single entry per CDR3 protein. The table lists approximately 490,000 distinct CDR3 sequences, about 20% of them singletons. Study-level results: Most thyroid clonotypes expanded above 0.001 were also detected in blood.

The CDR3 runs to 15 residues. Germline V gene lookup returns CDR1 SGHRS and CDR2 YFSETQ. Turning to this clonotype: Its target is unknown. At one boundary the junction diverges from the germline segment, which might be a read error.

Material for sequencing was blood. This rearrangement joins TRBV5-1 to TRBJ2-2; maybe TRBD1 (6 bases). The sequence was obtained from a woman between 65 and 79 years old with Graves' ophthalmopathy. The CDR3 nucleotides read TGCGCCAACAGCTTGTTACAGGGGAACACCGGGGAGCTGTTTTTT. Translation: CANSLLQGNTGELFF.